Below, 31 T cell receptor beta chains from the same sample are listed, as sequenced in a study of immune cell composition in non-small cell lung cancer. Sequencing was performed with immunoSEQ multiplex PCR; in TCRdb, only in-frame clones are kept and a portion is missing. The table shows about 2,500 clones, with more than 75% occurring only once. The sample comprised lung tumor tissue. All receptors derive from a human donor with non-small cell lung cancer.

The chain uses TRBV28 and TRBJ2-1; 8 positions match TRBD2. V shed 6 bases and J 4 bases; nucleotides not matched to a gene: 5. CDR1 MDHEN and CDR2 SYDVKM come from the germline V gene. The CDR3 runs 14 residues. The CDR3 bases are TGTGCCAGCAGACGAGAGCGGGAGTACAATGAGCAGTTCTTC. It specifies CASRREREYNEQFF.

The chain has TRBV7-2 and TRBJ1-1; the match to TRBD1 covers 8 bases. J was trimmed by 5 bases and V by 5 bases; bases with no gene match: 10. CDR3 length: 15 amino acids. Germline lookup yields CDR1 SGHTA and CDR2 FQGNSA. This chain's CDR3 is CASSPRQGRWTEAFF. The CDR3 DNA reads as TGTGCCAGCAGCCCTCGACAGGGGAGGTGGACTGAAGCTTTCTTT.

The chain couples TRBV30 to TRBJ1-6, with a tentative D call TRBD1 (5 bases). Germline V gives CDR1 GTSNPN, CDR2 SVGIG (reference sequence). The CDR3 consists of 15 residues. Trimming removed 5 bases at V and 6 bases at J, with 17 bases between. The CDR3 loop is CAWAPQTASNSPLHF. CDR3 nucleotide sequence: TGTGCCTGGGCCCCTCAGACAGCTTCTAATTCACCCCTCCACTTT.

The sample holds a few counts of this clone. J is TRBJ2-7 and V is TRBV5-4; D may be TRBD2 (6 bases). V was cut by 2 bases and J by 11 bases, with 14 bases left in between. In germline, CDR1 is SGHNT, CDR2 YYREEE (reference sequence). The CDR3 is made up of 12 amino acids. CDR3 protein: CASSFPGWEEYF. CDR3 DNA sequence: TGTGCCAGCAGCTTTCCAGGGTGGGAGGAGTACTTC.

This chain joins TRBV7-2 and TRBJ2-3, with 12 positions matching TRBD2. Germline CDR1 is SGHTA and CDR2 is FQGNSA. V lost 1 base to trimming and J lost 6 bases; unmatched junction nucleotides: 11. The CDR3 has 18 amino acids. The CDR3 sequence is CASSLGEASGRVADTQYF. CDR3 sequence (DNA): TGTGCCAGCAGCTTAGGAGAGGCTAGCGGGAGGGTAGCGGATACGCAGTATTTT.

DNA of the CDR3: TGTGCCGCTAGCGGGAGGGCCTCCTACGAGCAGTACTTC. The encoded protein is CAASGRASYEQYF. This rearrangement joins TRBV6-5 to TRBJ2-7; 12 bases line up with TRBD2. Germline CDR1 reads MNHEY; CDR2 reads SVGAGI. Trimming removed 11 bases from V and 0 bases from J; junction bases left unmatched: 2. CDR3 length: 13 amino acids.

V usage is TRBV7-2 and J usage is TRBJ2-7, with a weak D call TRBD2 (5 bases). The CDR3 runs to 14 residues. Trimming shortened V by 4 bases and J by 3 bases, and 13 bases separated the two germline ends. Germline assignment: CDR1 SGHTA and CDR2 FQGNSA. The CDR3: CASSSRGSSYEQYF. CDR3 DNA sequence: TGTGCCAGCAGCTCCCGGGGTAGCAGCTACGAGCAGTACTTC.

The V call is TRBV29-1, the J call TRBJ2-7, with TRBD1 as a possible D gene (7 bases). The V end was cut by 6 bases, the J end by 1 base, with 13 bases between. Germline V CDR1 and CDR2: SQVTM, ANQGSEA. The CDR3 has 13 amino acids. The CDR3 region has the DNA TGCAGCGTCGCGGGACAGCCATCCTACGAGCAGTACTTC. Protein sequence: CSVAGQPSYEQYF.

V usage is TRBV28 and J usage is TRBJ2-4; the D gene is possibly TRBD1 (8 bases). V dropped 5 bases and J dropped 4 bases, with 12 bases sitting between them. The CDR3 contains 14 residues. Germline lookup yields CDR1 MDHEN and CDR2 SYDVKM. In DNA form, the CDR3 reads TGTGCCAGCAGTCTACAGGGGGGGAAAAACATTCAGTACTTC. Its protein product is CASSLQGGKNIQYF.

This chain joins TRBV20-1 and TRBJ1-1; D is unclear. Per the germline V gene, CDR1 is DFQATT and CDR2 is SNEGSKA (reference sequence). This CDR3 has 11 amino acids. V lost 5 bases, J lost 5 bases, and 9 bases lay in between. The CDR3 DNA sequence: TGCAGTGCTCGACGGCGGACTGAAGCTTTCTTT. It translates to CSARRRTEAFF.

On this clone itself: The same CDR3 arises from other DNA sequences in this sample as well. The chain uses TRBV5-1 and TRBJ2-7; D not certain. The germline V gene encodes CDR1 SGHRS and CDR2 YFSETQ. Between the trimmed V and J ends, which lost 0 bases and 0 bases, there was a span of 13 bases. This CDR3 contains 16 residues. The CDR3 DNA is TGCGCCAGCAGCTTGGGGTCAGGCCTTAGCTCCTACGAGCAGTACTTC. Translation gives CASSLGSGLSSYEQYF. The variable domain in full, with the rest retrieved from reference TRBV5-1 and TRBJ2-7, is KAGVTQTPRYLIKTRGQQVTLSCSPISGHRSVSWYQQTPGQGLQFLFEYFSETQRNKGNFPGRFSGRQFSNSRSEMNVSTLELGDSALYLCASSLGSGLSSYEQYFGPGTRLTVT.

The chain combines TRBV29-1 with TRBJ1-1; possible D gene TRBD1, 6 bases. The CDR3 spans 12 residues. V was pared by 6 bases and J by 4 bases, with 12 bases between. Germline lookup yields CDR1 SQVTM and CDR2 ANQGSEA. The CDR3 is CSVYRDTTEAFF. In DNA form, the CDR3 reads TGCAGCGTCTACAGGGATACCACTGAAGCTTTCTTT. Looking up the rest from reference TRBV29-1 and TRBJ1-1 gives the full variable domain: SAVISQKPSRDICQRGTSLTIQCQVDSQVTMMFWYRQQPGQSLTLIATANQGSEATYESGFVIDKFPISRPNLTFSTLTVSNMSPEDSSIYLCSVYRDTTEAFFGQGTRLTVV.

V gene TRBV6-1 combines with J gene TRBJ2-3; 9 bases fit TRBD1. V dropped 4 bases and J dropped 6; count of bases not matched to a gene: 11. The CDR3 sequence is 16 residues long. Germline CDR1 and CDR2: MNHNS and SASEGT. CDR3: CASSVGQGTIKDTQYF. The CDR3 DNA reads as TGTGCCAGCAGTGTTGGACAGGGGACCATAAAGGATACGCAGTATTTT.

The V call is TRBV5-4, the J call TRBJ2-7; no reliable D call. This CDR3 contains 15 residues. The germline V gene has CDR1 SGHNT and CDR2 YYREEE (reference sequence). Trimming removed 4 bases from V and 3 bases from J, with 17 bases in between. Written as DNA, the CDR3 is TGTGCCAGCAGCCTAGGCCCCCCCGCTATCTACGAGCAGTACTTC. It codes for CASSLGPPAIYEQYF.

The chain links TRBV28 to TRBJ1-1, with D possibly matching TRBD1 (5 bases). Germline loops: CDR1 MDHEN, CDR2 SYDVKM. Between the trimmed V and J ends, which lost 2 bases and 4 bases, there was a span of 20 bases. This CDR3 spans 17 amino acids. This CDR3 reads CASSLPIYSQGFTEAFF. The DNA for the CDR3 is TGTGCCAGCAGTTTACCCATATATTCCCAGGGATTCACTGAAGCTTTCTTT.

The chain joins TRBV6-5 to TRBJ1-5, with D possibly matching TRBD1 (6 bases). The CDR3 length is 13 residues. Germline loops: CDR1 MNHEY, CDR2 SVGAGI. V lost 4 bases to trimming and J lost 4 bases, with 8 bases between them. CDR3 DNA: TGTGCCAGCAGTTGGGGGCGAAATCAGCCCCAGCATTTT. Residues: CASSWGRNQPQHF.

The chain joins TRBV4-2 to TRBJ2-7; TRBD1 matches at 9 bases. The CDR3 length is 15 residues. V lost 1 base, J lost 3 bases, and 4 bases stayed unmatched. Germline CDR1 reads LGHNA; CDR2 reads YNFKEQ. This CDR3 reads CASSQAGQGRYEQYF. CDR3 coding DNA: TGTGCCAGCAGCCAAGCGGGACAGGGCCGCTACGAGCAGTACTTC.

The chain links TRBV10-3 to TRBJ2-3, with D unclear. The CDR3 sequence is 15 residues long. Trimming removed 3 bases at V and 2 bases at J, with 12 bases between. CDR1 and CDR2 from the germline V gene are ENHRY and SYGVKD. CDR3 nucleotides: TGTGCCATCAGTGATGGAGCCCCCCTCACAGATACGCAGTATTTT. This gives the protein CAISDGAPLTDTQYF.

V and J are TRBV7-9 and TRBJ2-7; the match to TRBD1 covers 11 bases. Germline V gene sequence: CDR1 SEHNR, CDR2 FQNEAQ (reference sequence). The V segment lost 5 bases and the J segment 5 bases; nucleotides outside the gene matches: 8. This CDR3 comprises 15 residues. CDR3 loop: CASSVGQGARNEQYF. The CDR3 bases are TGTGCCAGCAGCGTTGGACAGGGGGCGAGGAACGAGCAGTACTTC. The whole variable domain, filled in from reference TRBV7-9 and TRBJ2-7, reads DTGVSQNPRHKITKRGQNVTFRCDPISEHNRLYWYRQTLGQGPEFLTYFQNEAQLEKSRLLSDRFSAERPKGSFSTLEIQRTEQGDSAMYLCASSVGQGARNEQYFGPGTRLTVT.

This clone turned up a few times. V gene TRBV11-2 combines with J gene TRBJ1-1, with D maybe TRBD1 (6 bases). This CDR3 is built from 16 residues. Germline V gene lookup returns CDR1 SGHAT and CDR2 FQNNGV. Deletions cut 5 bases from V and 1 base from J, with 17 bases between. The CDR3 loop is CASSTGWGSWNTEAFF. The CDR3 region has the DNA TGTGCCAGCAGCACAGGGTGGGGATCGTGGAACACTGAAGCTTTCTTT.

The V call is TRBV7-2, the J call TRBJ2-2; D remains unclear. The CDR3 loop spans 16 amino acids. V was clipped by 2 bases and J by 0 bases, with 10 bases between them. The germline gives CDR1 SGHTA, CDR2 FQGNSA. The CDR3 loop is CASSLTGFANTGELFF. CDR3 bases: TGTGCCAGCAGCTTAACCGGGTTCGCGAACACCGGGGAGCTGTTTTTT.

The CDR3 reads CAIREAGTGGEDTEAFF. CDR3 nucleotide sequence: TGTGCCATCAGAGAAGCCGGGACAGGGGGCGAAGACACTGAAGCTTTCTTT. The chain couples TRBV10-3 to TRBJ1-1, with 12 bases lining up with TRBD1. Germline V CDR1 and CDR2: ENHRY, SYGVKD. This CDR3 is 17 amino acids long. J was trimmed by 3 bases and V by 6 bases; bases with no gene match: 11.

The rearrangement joins TRBV6-4 to TRBJ2-1; 8 bases are shared with TRBD2. The germline V gene has CDR1 MRHNA and CDR2 SNTAGT. V gave up 6 bases and J gave up 2 bases; unmatched junction bases: 15. The CDR3 consists of 18 residues. The CDR3 here is CASRRVLSGTSPYNEQFF. CDR3 bases: TGTGCCAGCAGGAGGGTCCTCAGCGGGACTAGTCCCTACAATGAGCAGTTCTTC.

The V and J genes are TRBV6-5 and TRBJ2-6; a weak D match, TRBD2 (5 bases). The CDR3 is made up of 16 amino acids. The V end lost 0 bases, the J end lost 0 bases, and 6 bases lay between the germline ends. Germline V gene sequence: CDR1 MNHEY, CDR2 SVGAGI. The CDR3 region has the DNA TGTGCCAGCAGTTACTCGGCGGGCTCTGGGGCCAACGTCCTGACTTTC. The encoded protein is CASSYSAGSGANVLTF.

The chain uses TRBV28 and TRBJ2-7, with unresolved D. V lost 3 bases and J lost 3, with 12 bases in between. Per germline, CDR1 MDHEN and CDR2 SYDVKM. The CDR3 loop spans 14 amino acids. The CDR3 nucleotides read TGTGCCAGCAGTTTTGTCTATGTGTTCTACGAGCAGTACTTC. This gives the protein CASSFVYVFYEQYF. The full variable domain, in which reference TRBV28 and TRBJ2-7 provide the parts outside the CDR3, is DVKVTQSSRYLVKRTGEKVFLECVQDMDHENMFWYRQDPGLGLRLIYFSYDVKMKEKGDIPEGYSVSREKKERFSLILESASTNQTSMYLCASSFVYVFYEQYFGPGTRLTVT.

This clone was counted between two and nine times. The rearrangement uses TRBV7-2 and TRBJ2-1; D is undetermined. This CDR3 spans 15 amino acids. Trimming removed 5 bases at V and 2 bases at J, with 13 bases between. Germline loops: CDR1 SGHTA, CDR2 FQGNSA. In DNA, the CDR3 is TGTGCCAGCAGCCCTCTGGCATCTCCCTACAATGAGCAGTTCTTC. Amino acids: CASSPLASPYNEQFF.

V usage is TRBV4-2 and J usage is TRBJ1-2; 7 bases map to TRBD1. The CDR3 extends over 16 amino acids. Unmatched junction bases numbered 17, after V lost 5 bases and J lost 8 bases. Germline assignment: CDR1 LGHNA and CDR2 YNFKEQ. CDR3 nucleotides: TGTGCCAGCAGCTTGAGACCCTTGACAGGGCGAGAGGGCTACACCTTC. Protein sequence: CASSLRPLTGREGYTF.

The chain carries TRBV5-1 and TRBJ1-1; D is perhaps TRBD1 (6 bases). Trimming left V 0 bases short and J 1 base short, with 10 bases between. Germline loops: CDR1 SGHRS, CDR2 YFSETQ. The CDR3 contains 15 residues. In DNA, the CDR3 is TGCGCCAGCAGCTTGGGGGGGCAGAGGAACACTGAAGCTTTCTTT. Encoded protein: CASSLGGQRNTEAFF.

The J gene is TRBJ1-1, the V gene TRBV5-4, with D possibly TRBD1 on 5 matching bases. V was shortened by 1 base and J by 6 bases, with 10 bases between the two germline ends. The CDR3 is 13 amino acids. Germline assignment: CDR1 SGHNT and CDR2 YYREEE (reference sequence). CDR3 sequence reads: CASSLQGTPEAFF. The CDR3 region has the DNA TGTGCCAGCAGCTTGCAGGGTACCCCTGAAGCTTTCTTT.

Turning to this clone: An end of the junction does not agree with germline; a read error may underlie this. CDR3 sequence (DNA): TGTGCCACCAGCACTCAGAGCGAGTTATACGAGCAGTACTTC. This sequence encodes CATSTQSELYEQYF. The V gene is TRBV7-9, the J gene TRBJ2-7; no clear D gene. The CDR3 covers 14 residues. Per germline, CDR1 SEHNR and CDR2 FQNEAQ (reference sequence).

This chain links TRBV7-3 with TRBJ2-1, with TRBD1 matching over 10 bases. CDR3 length: 15 residues. J lost 3 bases, V lost 6 bases, and 5 bases had no gene match. Germline CDR1 and CDR2: SGHTA and FQGTGA. In DNA, the CDR3 is TGTGCCAGCAGTGTGGGACAGGGGATCTACAATGAGCAGTTCTTC. Protein: CASSVGQGIYNEQFF.